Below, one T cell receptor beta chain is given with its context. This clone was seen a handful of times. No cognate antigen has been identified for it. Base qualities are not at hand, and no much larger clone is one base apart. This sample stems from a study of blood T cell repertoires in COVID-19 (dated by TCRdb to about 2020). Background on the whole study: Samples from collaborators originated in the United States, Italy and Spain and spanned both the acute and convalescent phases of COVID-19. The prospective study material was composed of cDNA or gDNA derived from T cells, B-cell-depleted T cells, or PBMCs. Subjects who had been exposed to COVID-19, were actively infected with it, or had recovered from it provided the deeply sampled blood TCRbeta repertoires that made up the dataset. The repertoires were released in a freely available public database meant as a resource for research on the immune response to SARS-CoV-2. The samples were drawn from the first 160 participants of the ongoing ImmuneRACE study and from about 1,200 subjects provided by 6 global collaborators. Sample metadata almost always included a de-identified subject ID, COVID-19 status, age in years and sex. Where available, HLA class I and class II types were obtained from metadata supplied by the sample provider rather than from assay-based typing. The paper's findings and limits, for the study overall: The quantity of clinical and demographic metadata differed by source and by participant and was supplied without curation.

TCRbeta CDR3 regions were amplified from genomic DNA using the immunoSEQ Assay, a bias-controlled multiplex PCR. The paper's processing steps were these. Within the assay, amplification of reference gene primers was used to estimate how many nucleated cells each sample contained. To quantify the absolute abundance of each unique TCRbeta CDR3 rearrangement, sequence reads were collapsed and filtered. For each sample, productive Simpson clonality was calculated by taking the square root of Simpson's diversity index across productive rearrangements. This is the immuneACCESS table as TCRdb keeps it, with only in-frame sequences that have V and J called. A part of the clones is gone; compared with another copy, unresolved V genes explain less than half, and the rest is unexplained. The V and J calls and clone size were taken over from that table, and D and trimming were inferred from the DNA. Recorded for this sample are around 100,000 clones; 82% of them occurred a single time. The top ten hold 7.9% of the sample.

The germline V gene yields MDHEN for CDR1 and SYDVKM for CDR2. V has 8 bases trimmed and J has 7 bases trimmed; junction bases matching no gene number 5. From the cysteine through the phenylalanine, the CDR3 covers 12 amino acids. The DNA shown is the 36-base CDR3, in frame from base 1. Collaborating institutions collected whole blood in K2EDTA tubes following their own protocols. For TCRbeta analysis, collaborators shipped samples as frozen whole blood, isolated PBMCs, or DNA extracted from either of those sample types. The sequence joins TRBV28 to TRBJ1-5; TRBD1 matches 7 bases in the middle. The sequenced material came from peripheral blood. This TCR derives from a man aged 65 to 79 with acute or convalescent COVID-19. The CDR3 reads CASETGHQPQHF. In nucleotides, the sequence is TGTGCCAGCGAGACAGGGCACCAGCCCCAGCATTTT.